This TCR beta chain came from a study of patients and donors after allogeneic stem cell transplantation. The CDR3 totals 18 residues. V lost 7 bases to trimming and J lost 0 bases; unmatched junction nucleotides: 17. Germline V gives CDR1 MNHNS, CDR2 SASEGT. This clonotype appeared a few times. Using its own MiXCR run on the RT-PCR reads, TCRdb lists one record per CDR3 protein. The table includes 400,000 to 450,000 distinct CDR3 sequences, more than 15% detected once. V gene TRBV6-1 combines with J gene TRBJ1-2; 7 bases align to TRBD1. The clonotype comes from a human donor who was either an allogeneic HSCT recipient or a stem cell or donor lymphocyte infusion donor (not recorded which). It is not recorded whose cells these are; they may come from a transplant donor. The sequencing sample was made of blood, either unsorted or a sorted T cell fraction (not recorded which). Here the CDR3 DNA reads TGTGCCAGCAATCCGATTCCGGGACAGTCACGAACTAACTATGGCTACACCTTC. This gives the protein CASNPIPGQSRTNYGYTF.